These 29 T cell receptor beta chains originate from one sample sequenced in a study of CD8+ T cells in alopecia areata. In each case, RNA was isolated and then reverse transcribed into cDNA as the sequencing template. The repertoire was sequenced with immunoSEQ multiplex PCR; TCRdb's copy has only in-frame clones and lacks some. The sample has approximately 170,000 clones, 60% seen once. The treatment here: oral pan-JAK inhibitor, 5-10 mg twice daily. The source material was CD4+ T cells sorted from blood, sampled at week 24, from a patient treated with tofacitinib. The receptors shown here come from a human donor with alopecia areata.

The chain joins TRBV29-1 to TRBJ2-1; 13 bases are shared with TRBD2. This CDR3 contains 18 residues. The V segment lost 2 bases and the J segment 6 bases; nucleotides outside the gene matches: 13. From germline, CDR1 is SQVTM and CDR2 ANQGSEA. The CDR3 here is CSVESPVLAGGPSNEQFF. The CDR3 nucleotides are TGCAGCGTTGAATCCCCCGTACTAGCGGGGGGGCCTAGCAATGAGCAGTTCTTC.

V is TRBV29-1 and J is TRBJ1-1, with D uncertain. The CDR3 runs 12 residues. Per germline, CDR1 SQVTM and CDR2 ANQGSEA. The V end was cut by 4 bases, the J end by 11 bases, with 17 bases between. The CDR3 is CSVVKRVGGAFF. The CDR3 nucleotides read TGCAGCGTTGTGAAGCGGGTGGGAGGGGCTTTCTTT.

The CDR3 region has the DNA TGTGCCTGGAGTCAGTCGACTGGAAGAGAGACCCAGTACTTC. It yields the protein CAWSQSTGRETQYF. The rearrangement links TRBV30 to TRBJ2-5; D is uncertain. V was cut by 2 bases and J by 4 bases, with 14 bases left in between. CDR3 length: 14 amino acids. The V gene's germline CDR1 is GTSNPN and CDR2 SVGIG (reference sequence).

CDR3 region: CASSYSWGETQYF. The CDR3 nucleotides are TGTGCCAGCAGTTACTCGTGGGGGGAGACCCAGTACTTC. The chain has TRBV6-6 and TRBJ2-5; D might be TRBD1 or TRBD2, each matching 5 bases. Looked up from germline, CDR1 is MNHNY and CDR2 is SVGAGI (reference sequence). V gave up 0 bases and J gave up 5 bases, with 7 bases separating them. The CDR3 is made up of 13 amino acids.

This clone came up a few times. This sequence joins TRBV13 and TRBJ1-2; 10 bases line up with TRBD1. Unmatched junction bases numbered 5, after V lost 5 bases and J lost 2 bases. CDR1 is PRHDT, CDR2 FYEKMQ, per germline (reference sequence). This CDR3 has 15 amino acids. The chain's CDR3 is CASSKRDRGNYGYTF. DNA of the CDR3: TGTGCCAGCAGCAAACGGGACAGGGGAAACTATGGCTACACCTTC.

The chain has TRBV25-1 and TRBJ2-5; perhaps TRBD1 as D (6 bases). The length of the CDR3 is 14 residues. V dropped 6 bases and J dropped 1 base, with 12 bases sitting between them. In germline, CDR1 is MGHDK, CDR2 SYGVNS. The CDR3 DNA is TGTGCCAGCAGCAATTTGACAGGCCAAGAGACCCAGTACTTC. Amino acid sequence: CASSNLTGQETQYF.

CDR3 DNA sequence: TGTGCCAGCAGCCCCCGTCAGGCTATGGGCTACACCTTC. Its protein is CASSPRQAMGYTF. The V call is TRBV9, the J call TRBJ1-2, with D hard to call. CDR1 and CDR2 (germline): SGDLS, YYNGEE. Trimming stripped 4 bases from V and 8 bases from J, with 15 bases between. The CDR3 covers 13 residues. Together with reference TRBV9 and TRBJ1-2, the CDR3 gives the full variable domain: DSGVTQTPKHLITATGQRVTLRCSPRSGDLSVYWYQQSLDQGLQFLIQYYNGEERAKGNILERFSAQQFPDLHSELNLSSLELGDSALYFCASSPRQAMGYTFGSGTRLTVV.

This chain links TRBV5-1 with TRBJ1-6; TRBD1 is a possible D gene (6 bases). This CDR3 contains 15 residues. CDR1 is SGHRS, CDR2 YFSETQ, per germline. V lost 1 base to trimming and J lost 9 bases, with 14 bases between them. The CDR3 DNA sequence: TGCGCCAGCAGCTTGCGAGAACAGGGAGGTTCACCCCTCCACTTT. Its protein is CASSLREQGGSPLHF.

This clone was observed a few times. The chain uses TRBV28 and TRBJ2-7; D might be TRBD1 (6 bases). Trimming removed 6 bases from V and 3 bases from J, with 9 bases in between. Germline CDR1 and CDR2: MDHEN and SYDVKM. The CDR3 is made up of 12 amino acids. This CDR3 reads CASRVGGYEQYF. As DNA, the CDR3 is TGTGCCAGCAGAGTAGGGGGCTACGAGCAGTACTTC.

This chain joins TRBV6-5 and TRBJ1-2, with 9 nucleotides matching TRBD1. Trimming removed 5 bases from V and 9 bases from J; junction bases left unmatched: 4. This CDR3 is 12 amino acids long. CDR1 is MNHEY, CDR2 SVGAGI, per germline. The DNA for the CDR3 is TGTGCCAGCAGTGGGGACAGGGATCGCTACACCTTC. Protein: CASSGDRDRYTF.

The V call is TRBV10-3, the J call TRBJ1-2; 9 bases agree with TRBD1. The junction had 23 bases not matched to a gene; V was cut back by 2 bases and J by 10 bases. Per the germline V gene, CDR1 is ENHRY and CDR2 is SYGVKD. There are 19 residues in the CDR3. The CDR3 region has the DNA TGTGCCATCAGTGAGCGAGCTGATCCGGGACAGGGTCCCCCTGCGGACTACACCTTC. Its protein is CAISERADPGQGPPADYTF.

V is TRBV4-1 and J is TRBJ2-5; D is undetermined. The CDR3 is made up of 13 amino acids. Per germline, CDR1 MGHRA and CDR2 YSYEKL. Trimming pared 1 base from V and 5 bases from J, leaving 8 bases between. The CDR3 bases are TGCGCCAGCAGCCAAGTGTTAGGGGAGACCCAGTACTTC. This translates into CASSQVLGETQYF.

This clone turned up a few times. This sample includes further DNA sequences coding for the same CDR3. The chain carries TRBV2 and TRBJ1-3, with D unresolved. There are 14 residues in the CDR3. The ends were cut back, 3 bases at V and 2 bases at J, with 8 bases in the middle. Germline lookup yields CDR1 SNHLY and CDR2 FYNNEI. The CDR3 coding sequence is TGTGCCAGCAGTGAGGGGAGGGCTGGAAACACCATATATTTT. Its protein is CASSEGRAGNTIYF.

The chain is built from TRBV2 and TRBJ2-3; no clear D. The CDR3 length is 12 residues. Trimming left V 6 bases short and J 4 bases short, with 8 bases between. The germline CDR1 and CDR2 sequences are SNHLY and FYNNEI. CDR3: CASSPLADTQYF. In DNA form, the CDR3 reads TGTGCCAGCAGCCCTCTAGCAGATACGCAGTATTTT.

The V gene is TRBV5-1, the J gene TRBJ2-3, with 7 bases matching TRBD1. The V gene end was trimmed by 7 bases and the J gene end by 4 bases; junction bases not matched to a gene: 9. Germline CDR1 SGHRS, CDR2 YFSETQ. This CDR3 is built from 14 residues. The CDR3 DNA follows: TGCGCCAGCGGTCATAGTACAGGGGCAGATACGCAGTATTTT. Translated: CASGHSTGADTQYF. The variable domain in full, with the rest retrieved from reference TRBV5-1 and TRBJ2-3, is KAGVTQTPRYLIKTRGQQVTLSCSPISGHRSVSWYQQTPGQGLQFLFEYFSETQRNKGNFPGRFSGRQFSNSRSEMNVSTLELGDSALYLCASGHSTGADTQYFGPGTRLTVL.

The CDR3 DNA reads as TGTGCCTGGAGATCAGGGAGGGTGAACACTGAAGCTTTCTTT. It translates to CAWRSGRVNTEAFF. The rearrangement joins TRBV30 to TRBJ1-1; a weak D match, TRBD1 (5 bases). Germline CDR1 and CDR2: GTSNPN and SVGIG (reference sequence). Trimming shortened V by 3 bases and J by 0 bases, and 11 bases separated the two germline ends. The CDR3 spans 14 residues.

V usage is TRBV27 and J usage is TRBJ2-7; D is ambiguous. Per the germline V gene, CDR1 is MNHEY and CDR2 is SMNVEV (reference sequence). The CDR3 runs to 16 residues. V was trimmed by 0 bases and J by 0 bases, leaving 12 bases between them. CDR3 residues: CASSLSPHADSYEQYF. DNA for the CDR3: TGTGCCAGCAGTTTATCCCCTCATGCCGACTCCTACGAGCAGTACTTC.

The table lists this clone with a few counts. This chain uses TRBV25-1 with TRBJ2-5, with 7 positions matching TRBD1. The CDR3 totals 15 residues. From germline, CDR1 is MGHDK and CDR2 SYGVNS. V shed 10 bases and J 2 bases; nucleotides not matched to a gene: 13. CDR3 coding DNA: TGTGCCACCTTTGGACCAGGGACAGAGCAAGAGACCCAGTACTTC. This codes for CATFGPGTEQETQYF.

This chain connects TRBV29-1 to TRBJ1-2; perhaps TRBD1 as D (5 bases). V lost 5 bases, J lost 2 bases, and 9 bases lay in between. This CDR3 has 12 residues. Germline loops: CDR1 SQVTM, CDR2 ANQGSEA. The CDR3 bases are TGCAGCGTTCAGGGAGTGAACTATGGCTACACCTTC. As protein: CSVQGVNYGYTF. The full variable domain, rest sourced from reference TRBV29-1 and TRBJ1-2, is SAVISQKPSRDICQRGTSLTIQCQVDSQVTMMFWYRQQPGQSLTLIATANQGSEATYESGFVIDKFPISRPNLTFSTLTVSNMSPEDSSIYLCSVQGVNYGYTFGSGTRLTVV.

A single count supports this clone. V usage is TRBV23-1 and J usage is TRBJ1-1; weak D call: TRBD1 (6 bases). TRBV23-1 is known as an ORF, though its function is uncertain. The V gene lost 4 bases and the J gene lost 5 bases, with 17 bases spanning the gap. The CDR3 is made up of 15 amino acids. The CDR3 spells CASSRGEGGWTEAFF. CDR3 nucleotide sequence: TGCGCCAGCAGTCGCGGTGAGGGGGGTTGGACTGAAGCTTTCTTT.

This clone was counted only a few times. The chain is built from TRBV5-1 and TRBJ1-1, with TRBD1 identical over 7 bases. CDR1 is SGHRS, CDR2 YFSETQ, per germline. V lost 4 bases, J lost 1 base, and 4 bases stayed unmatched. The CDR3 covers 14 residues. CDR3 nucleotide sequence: TGCGCCAGCAGCGGACAGGTCGAGAACACTGAAGCTTTCTTT. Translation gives CASSGQVENTEAFF.

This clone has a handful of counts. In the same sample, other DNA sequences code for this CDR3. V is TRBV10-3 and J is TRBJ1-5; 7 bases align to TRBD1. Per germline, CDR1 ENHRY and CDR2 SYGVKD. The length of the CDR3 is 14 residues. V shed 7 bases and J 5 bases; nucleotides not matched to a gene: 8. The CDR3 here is CAIKGSGGDQPQHF. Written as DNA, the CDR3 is TGTGCCATCAAAGGGTCAGGGGGGGATCAGCCCCAGCATTTT.

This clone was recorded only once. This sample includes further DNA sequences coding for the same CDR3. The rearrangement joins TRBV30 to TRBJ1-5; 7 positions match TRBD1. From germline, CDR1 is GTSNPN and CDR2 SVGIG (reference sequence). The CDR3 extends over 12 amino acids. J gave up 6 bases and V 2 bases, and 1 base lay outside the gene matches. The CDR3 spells CAWSRQGQPQHF. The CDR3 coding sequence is TGTGCCTGGAGTAGACAGGGTCAGCCCCAGCATTTT.

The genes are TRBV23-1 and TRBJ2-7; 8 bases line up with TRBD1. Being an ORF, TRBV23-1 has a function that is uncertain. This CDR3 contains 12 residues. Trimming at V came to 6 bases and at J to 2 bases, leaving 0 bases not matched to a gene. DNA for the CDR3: TGCGCCAGCAGGGACAGGGCCTACGAGCAGTACTTC. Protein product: CASRDRAYEQYF.

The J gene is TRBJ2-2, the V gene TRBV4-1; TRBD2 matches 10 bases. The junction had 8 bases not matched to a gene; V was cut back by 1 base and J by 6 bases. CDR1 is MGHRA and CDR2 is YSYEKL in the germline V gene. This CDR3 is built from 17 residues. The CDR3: CASSQGFSGGAPGELFF. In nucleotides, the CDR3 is TGCGCCAGCAGCCAAGGTTTCAGCGGGGGGGCCCCCGGGGAGCTGTTTTTT.

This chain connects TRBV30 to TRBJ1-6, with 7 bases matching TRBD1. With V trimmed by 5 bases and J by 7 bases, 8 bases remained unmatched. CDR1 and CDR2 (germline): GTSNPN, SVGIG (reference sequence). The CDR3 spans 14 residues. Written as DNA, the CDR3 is TGTGCCTGGCAGGTCGGGACAGAAAATTCACCCCTCCACTTT. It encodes CAWQVGTENSPLHF. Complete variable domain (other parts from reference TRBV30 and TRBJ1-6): SQTIHQWPATLVQPVGSPLSLECTVEGTSNPNLYWYRQAAGRGLQLLFYSVGIGQISSEVPQNLSASRPQDRQFILSSKKLLLSDSGFYLCAWQVGTENSPLHFGNGTRLTVT.

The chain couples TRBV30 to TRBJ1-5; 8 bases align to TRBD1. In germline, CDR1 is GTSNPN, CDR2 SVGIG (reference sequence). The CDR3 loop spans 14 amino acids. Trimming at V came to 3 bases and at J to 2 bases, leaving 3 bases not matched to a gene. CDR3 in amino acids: CAWSQTGGNQPQHF. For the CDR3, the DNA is TGTGCCTGGAGCCAGACAGGGGGCAATCAGCCCCAGCATTTT. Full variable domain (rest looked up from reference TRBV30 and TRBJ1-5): SQTIHQWPATLVQPVGSPLSLECTVEGTSNPNLYWYRQAAGRGLQLLFYSVGIGQISSEVPQNLSASRPQDRQFILSSKKLLLSDSGFYLCAWSQTGGNQPQHFGDGTRLSIL.

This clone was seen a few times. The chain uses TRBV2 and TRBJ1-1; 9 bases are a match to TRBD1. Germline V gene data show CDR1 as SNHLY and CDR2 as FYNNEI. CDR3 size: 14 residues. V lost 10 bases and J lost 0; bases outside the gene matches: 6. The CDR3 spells CATEGDRVNTEAFF. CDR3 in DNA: TGTGCCACCGAGGGGGACAGGGTGAACACTGAAGCTTTCTTT.

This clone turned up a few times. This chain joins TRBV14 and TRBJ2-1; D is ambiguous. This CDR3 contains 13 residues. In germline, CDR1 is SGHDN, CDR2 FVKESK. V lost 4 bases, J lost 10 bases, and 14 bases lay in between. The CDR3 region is CASSRFDLGEQFF. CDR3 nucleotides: TGTGCCAGCAGCCGATTCGACCTCGGGGAGCAGTTCTTC.